This T cell receptor beta chain was sequenced during a study of neurological immune-mediated disorders. In its sample, this clonotype was seen many times. TCRdb itself ran the 5' RACE reads through MiXCR, one entry per CDR3 protein. The sample carries about 70,000 distinct CDR3 sequences, about 3% recorded once. Trimming removed 3 bases at V and 0 bases at J, with 15 bases between. The CDR3 runs 17 residues. The germline CDR1 and CDR2 sequences are DFQATT and SNEGSKA (reference sequence). This clonotype was sampled from a woman between 50 and 59 years old with multiple sclerosis. Sample: PBMCs. This chain joins TRBV20-1 and TRBJ2-6; D may be TRBD1 (6 bases). The CDR3 protein is CSARLQGHRSGANVLTF. The CDR3 nucleotides read TGCAGTGCTAGGCTACAGGGTCACCGCTCTGGGGCCAACGTCCTGACTTTC.